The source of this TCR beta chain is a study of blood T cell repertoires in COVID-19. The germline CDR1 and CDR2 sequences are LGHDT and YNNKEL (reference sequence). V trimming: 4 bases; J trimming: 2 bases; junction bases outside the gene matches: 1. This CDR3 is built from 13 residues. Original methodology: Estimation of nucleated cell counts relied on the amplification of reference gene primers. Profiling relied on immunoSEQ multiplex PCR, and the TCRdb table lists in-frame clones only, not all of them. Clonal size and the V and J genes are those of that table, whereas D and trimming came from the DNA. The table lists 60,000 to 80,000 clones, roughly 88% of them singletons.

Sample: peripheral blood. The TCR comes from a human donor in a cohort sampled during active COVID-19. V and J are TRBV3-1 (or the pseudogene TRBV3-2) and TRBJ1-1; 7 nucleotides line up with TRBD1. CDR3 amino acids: CASSRQGNTEAFF. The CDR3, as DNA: TGTGCCAGCAGCCGACAGGGAAACACTGAAGCTTTCTTT.